One and the same sample provided the 9 T cell receptor beta chains below, sequenced in a study of human T cells and chemical hapten exposure. TCRdb used MiXCR to reprocess the RACE reads, holding one entry per CDR3 protein. This sample has roughly 50,000 distinct CDR3 sequences, with approximately 9.9% found just once. The time point was: patch test 1, 2 weeks after DPC sensitization. Described treatment: therapeutic diphenylcyclopropenone sensitization with weekly scalp DPC. Unfractionated whole blood was the source from which total RNA was extracted. The sequenced sample was whole blood, obtained in connection with sensitization to the hapten diphenylcyclopropenone (DPC). These receptors all come from a woman between 40 and 50 years old with alopecia areata. Some clones in this sample may be carry-over from other donors' samples.

This clonotype was observed many times. V usage is TRBV12-3 or TRBV12-4 and J usage is TRBJ1-4, with D maybe TRBD1 (6 bases). V was clipped by 6 bases and J by 5 bases, with 16 bases between them. The CDR3 extends over 15 amino acids. This chain's CDR3 is CASSLQDSTNEKLFF. CDR3 coding DNA: TGTGCCAGCAGCCTCCAGGACAGCACAAATGAAAAACTGTTTTTT.

This clonotype has at least ten counts. The rearrangement uses TRBV20-1 and TRBJ1-1, with D hard to call. From germline, CDR1 is DFQATT and CDR2 SNEGSKA (reference sequence). The CDR3 extends over 13 amino acids. V was trimmed by 0 bases and J by 5 bases, leaving 10 bases between them. CDR3 coding DNA: TGCAGTGCTAGAGATCGGGGATATACTGAAGCTTTCTTT. It yields the protein CSARDRGYTEAFF.

This clonotype was counted only a few times. The chain joins TRBV7-2 to TRBJ1-5; 8 bases are shared with TRBD1. Germline V lookup: CDR1 SGHTA, CDR2 FQGNSA. The junction had 2 bases not matched to a gene; V was cut back by 1 base and J by 3 bases. CDR3 length equals 15 residues. The CDR3 bases are TGTGCCAGCAGCTTAGTACAGGGGGACAATCAGCCCCAGCATTTT. This sequence encodes CASSLVQGDNQPQHF. The whole variable domain, remainder taken from reference TRBV7-2 and TRBJ1-5, is GAGVSQSPSNKVTEKGKDVELRCDPISGHTALYWYRQSLGQGLEFLIYFQGNSAPDKSGLPSDRFSAERTGGSVSTLTIQRTQQEDSAVYLCASSLVQGDNQPQHFGDGTRLSIL.

The sample holds one count of this clonotype. A much larger clone differs from this one at a single base, so this may be a read error. J is TRBJ1-1 and V is TRBV18; TRBD1 might be the D (5 bases). The CDR3 runs to 16 residues. Germline assignment: CDR1 KGHSH and CDR2 LQKENI. CDR3: CVSSSSRQGMEPEAFF. The CDR3 bases are TGTGTCAGCTCATCCTCCAGGCAGGGTATGGAGCCTGAAGCTTTCTTT. Filled out from reference TRBV18 and TRBJ1-1, the complete variable domain reads NAGVMQNPRHLVRRRGQEARLRCSPMKGHSHVYWYRQLPEEGLKFMVYLQKENIIDESGMPKERFSAEFPKEGPSILRIQQVVRGDSAAYFCVSSSSRQGMEPEAFFGQGTRLTVV.

The gene calls are TRBV5-1 and TRBJ2-7, with D perhaps matching TRBD2 (7 bases). Deletions cut 2 bases from V and 5 bases from J, with 14 bases between. CDR3 length: 14 amino acids. Germline V CDR1 and CDR2: SGHRS, YFSETQ. CDR3 loop: CASSFSGTSDEQYF. CDR3 DNA sequence: TGCGCCAGCAGCTTCAGCGGGACATCAGACGAGCAGTACTTC.

This clonotype was found many times. The rearrangement uses TRBV19 and TRBJ1-2; TRBD1 matches 9 bases. The CDR3 totals 13 residues. Unmatched junction bases numbered 5, after V lost 6 bases and J lost 6 bases. CDR1 and CDR2 (germline): LNHDA, SQIVND (reference sequence). CDR3 residues: CASRDRGLNGYTF. CDR3 sequence (DNA): TGTGCCAGTAGAGACAGGGGGTTGAATGGCTACACCTTC.

The V and J genes are TRBV4-1 and TRBJ2-1; 10 bases fit TRBD2. Germline CDR1 is MGHRA and CDR2 is YSYEKL. Trimming took 4 bases from V and 9 from J; bases not matched to a gene: 12. The length of the CDR3 is 16 residues. CDR3 DNA: TGCGCCAGCAGCCCGGATAGCGGGAGGATACGAGTTGAGCAGTTCTTC. Residues: CASSPDSGRIRVEQFF.

This clonotype was counted at least ten times. This sequence joins TRBV6-2 or TRBV6-3 and TRBJ2-1; D is unclear. The CDR3 extends over 15 amino acids. Trimming stripped 5 bases from V and 12 bases from J, with 23 bases between. Looked up from germline, CDR1 is MNHEY and CDR2 is SVGEGT. The CDR3 reads CASSVGLASLPGQFF. DNA of the CDR3: TGTGCCAGCAGTGTGGGCCTGGCGTCCCTTCCTGGGCAGTTCTTC.

This clonotype was counted ten times or more. This chain connects TRBV2 to TRBJ1-4; 7 bases match TRBD1. The germline gives CDR1 SNHLY, CDR2 FYNNEI. The ends lost 4 bases at V and 7 bases at J; junction bases unmatched: 12. This CDR3 is 16 amino acids long. The CDR3 DNA reads as TGTGCCAGCAGTGCTCTCCGGACAGGTGGGGGTGAAAAACTGTTTTTT. Its translation is CASSALRTGGGEKLFF.